This TCR beta chain was sequenced during a study of T-cell reconstitution after alpha-beta-depleted transplantation in children. Using unique molecular identifiers, the investigators prepared the TCRbeta library. Each CDR3 protein is one row after TCRdb ran MiXCR on the PCR reads. This sample has 350,000 to 450,000 distinct CDR3 sequences, with less than 15% found just once. Per germline, CDR1 SGHAT and CDR2 FQNNGV. The CDR3 totals 15 residues. V was cut by 0 bases and J by 4 bases, with 13 bases left in between. At least ten counts were recorded for this clonotype. The sequence came from a human donor who donated a stem cell graft to a child with Fanconi anemia. J is TRBJ2-7 and V is TRBV11-2; D unresolved. Sample: PBMCs, taken from the stem cell graft. In nucleotides, the CDR3 is TGTGCCAGCAGCTTAGATACGAAAGTCGATTACGAGCAGTACTTC. It yields the protein CASSLDTKVDYEQYF.